Each of the 23 T cell receptor beta chains below was sequenced from the same sample in a study of shared clonotypes between healthy human individuals. The protocol was immunoSEQ multiplex PCR, while the TCRdb copy is restricted to in-frame clones and leaves out a portion. The sample has some 1,600,000 clones; around 98% are singletons. The sequenced material came from naive CD4+ T cells sorted from blood. As for subset: CD45RA+ positively selected. Every receptor here comes from a man aged 30 to 39 in good health.

This chain joins TRBV2 and TRBJ2-7; D remains unclear. Germline CDR1 reads SNHLY; CDR2 reads FYNNEI. The CDR3 totals 13 residues. V shed 5 bases and J shed 2 bases, with 10 bases lying between them. The CDR3 is CASSYDKTYEQYF. In DNA form, the CDR3 reads TGTGCCAGCAGTTATGACAAGACCTACGAGCAGTACTTC.

The V and J genes are TRBV7-9 and TRBJ1-4, with unresolved D. CDR3 length equals 13 residues. V dropped 1 base and J dropped 10 bases, with 10 bases sitting between them. Germline loops: CDR1 SEHNR, CDR2 FQNEAQ (reference sequence). CDR3 loop: CASSLEADGKLFF. The CDR3, as DNA: TGTGCCAGCAGCTTAGAGGCCGATGGAAAACTGTTTTTT.

The J gene is TRBJ2-2, the V gene TRBV7-6, with 7 bases fitting TRBD1. CDR1 and CDR2 (germline): SGHVS, FNYEAQ. V trimming: 5 bases; J trimming: 7 bases; junction bases outside the gene matches: 10. The CDR3 has 15 amino acids. CDR3 loop: CASSLNRGRIGELFF. CDR3 coding DNA: TGTGCCAGCAGCCTAAACAGGGGTCGTATCGGGGAGCTGTTTTTT.

This chain links TRBV28 with TRBJ1-4, with 7 bases identical to TRBD1. With V trimmed by 3 bases and J by 8 bases, 9 bases remained unmatched. Germline assignment: CDR1 MDHEN and CDR2 SYDVKM. The CDR3 runs to 15 residues. CDR3: CASSFWEQGREKLFF. Here the CDR3 DNA reads TGTGCCAGCAGTTTTTGGGAACAGGGGCGCGAAAAACTGTTTTTT.

About this clone: Other DNA sequences in this specimen translate into the identical CDR3. The chain joins TRBV5-1 to TRBJ2-7; TRBD1 might be the D (6 bases). The V end lost 3 bases, the J end lost 2 bases, and 9 bases lay between the germline ends. Germline V gene data show CDR1 as SGHRS and CDR2 as YFSETQ. This CDR3 is built from 13 residues. CDR3 loop: CASSSQGTYEQYF. CDR3 nucleotides: TGCGCCAGCAGCTCACAGGGCACCTACGAGCAGTACTTC.

The rearrangement joins TRBV9 to TRBJ2-3; 9 bases map to TRBD2. Germline CDR1 reads SGDLS; CDR2 reads YYNGEE. Trimming at V came to 0 bases and at J to 4 bases, leaving 9 bases not matched to a gene. CDR3 size: 17 residues. CDR3 in DNA: TGTGCCAGCAGCGTAGACAAGCGGGAGGCTATACCAGATACGCAGTATTTT. It encodes CASSVDKREAIPDTQYF.

The chain is built from TRBV6-5 and TRBJ2-2; 7 nucleotides align to TRBD2. This CDR3 has 14 residues. The germline CDR1 and CDR2 sequences are MNHEY and SVGAGI. V was pared by 9 bases and J by 0 bases, with 4 bases of the junction left unmatched. In DNA, the CDR3 is TGTGCCAGTACCGGACTAGCGAACACCGGGGAGCTGTTTTTT. Translating it yields CASTGLANTGELFF.

The CDR3 nucleotides read TGCGCCAGCAGCTTACTAGCGGGAGGGGATAACACCGGGGAGCTGTTTTTT. Translation gives CASSLLAGGDNTGELFF. The chain combines TRBV5-1 with TRBJ2-2; the match to TRBD2 covers 13 bases. After removal of 2 bases from V and 2 bases from J, the junction contained 3 bases not matched to a gene. Germline values: CDR1 SGHRS, CDR2 YFSETQ. This CDR3 has 17 residues.

The chain carries TRBV27 and TRBJ1-2; 7 bases are a match to TRBD1. Trimming took 8 bases from V and 4 from J; bases not matched to a gene: 10. The germline CDR1 and CDR2 sequences are MNHEY and SMNVEV (reference sequence). The CDR3 contains 14 residues. CDR3 sequence reads: CASHPTGVPYGYTF. CDR3 coding DNA: TGTGCCAGCCACCCCACAGGGGTGCCCTATGGCTACACCTTC.

The chain joins TRBV4-3 to TRBJ2-7, with 12 nucleotides matching TRBD2. J gave up 5 bases and V 1 base, and 15 bases lay outside the gene matches. The CDR3 totals 19 residues. Germline CDR1 LGHNA, CDR2 YSLEER. The DNA for the CDR3 is TGCGCCAGCAGCCAAGCCGGGACTAGCGGGTCCCCGCTTCGCGACGAGCAGTACTTC. Amino acids: CASSQAGTSGSPLRDEQYF.

The chain is built from TRBV7-3 and TRBJ1-5; a weak D match, TRBD1 (6 bases). This CDR3 is 13 amino acids long. Deletions cut 5 bases from V and 6 bases from J, with 11 bases between. Germline CDR1 and CDR2: SGHTA and FQGTGA. CDR3 residues: CASSLRGGQPQHF. CDR3 DNA: TGTGCCAGCAGCCTAAGGGGGGGTCAGCCCCAGCATTTT.

V usage is TRBV10-2 and J usage is TRBJ1-1; D not certain. V was shortened by 4 bases and J by 3 bases, with 6 bases between the two germline ends. Germline CDR1 WSHSY, CDR2 SAAADI. The CDR3 extends over 12 amino acids. The CDR3 DNA reads as TGCGCCAGCAGTGTGCTGGACACTGAAGCTTTCTTT. It specifies CASSVLDTEAFF.

The chain carries TRBV15 and TRBJ2-1, with 10 positions matching TRBD2. The CDR3 loop spans 15 amino acids. After removal of 1 base from V and 7 bases from J, the junction contained 4 bases not matched to a gene. Per germline, CDR1 LNHNV and CDR2 YYDKDF (reference sequence). The CDR3, as DNA: TGTGCCACCAGCAGAGTGGCTAGCGGGAGAAATGAGCAGTTCTTC. As protein: CATSRVASGRNEQFF.

The CDR3 reads CASSPLAGGNYEQYF. In nucleotides, the CDR3 is TGTGCCAGCTCCCCTTTAGCGGGAGGTAACTACGAGCAGTACTTC. The J gene is TRBJ2-7, the V gene TRBV18, with 10 bases lining up with TRBD2. CDR3 length equals 15 residues. The trim removed 6 bases at V and 3 bases at J, leaving 8 bases unmatched. From germline, CDR1 is KGHSH and CDR2 LQKENI. Together with reference TRBV18 and TRBJ2-7, the CDR3 gives the full variable domain: NAGVMQNPRHLVRRRGQEARLRCSPMKGHSHVYWYRQLPEEGLKFMVYLQKENIIDESGMPKERFSAEFPKEGPSILRIQQVVRGDSAAYFCASSPLAGGNYEQYFGPGTRLTVT.

The CDR3 coding sequence is TGTGCCAGCGGACTAAGACTAGCGGGAGGTCAAAATGAGCAGTTCTTC. The encoded protein is CASGLRLAGGQNEQFF. The chain is built from TRBV7-2 and TRBJ2-1; 13 positions match TRBD2. The CDR3 covers 16 residues. V shed 8 bases and J 7 bases; nucleotides not matched to a gene: 11. CDR1 and CDR2 (germline): SGHTA, FQGNSA.

This clone was recorded a few times. The chain combines TRBV7-9 with TRBJ1-2, with a possible D match to TRBD1 (6 bases). CDR1 and CDR2 from the germline V gene are SEHNR and FQNEAQ (reference sequence). V lost 5 bases and J lost 3, with 10 bases in between. The CDR3 extends over 13 amino acids. CDR3 DNA: TGTGCCAGCAGCCCGGACAGCTACTATGGCTACACCTTC. Translating gives CASSPDSYYGYTF. Filled out from reference TRBV7-9 and TRBJ1-2, the complete variable domain reads DTGVSQNPRHKITKRGQNVTFRCDPISEHNRLYWYRQTLGQGPEFLTYFQNEAQLEKSRLLSDRFSAERPKGSFSTLEIQRTEQGDSAMYLCASSPDSYYGYTFGSGTRLTVV.

The chain couples TRBV11-2 to TRBJ2-7; no definite D call. This CDR3 is built from 14 residues. Trimming took 0 bases from V and 3 from J, leaving 9 bases between them. Per germline, CDR1 SGHAT and CDR2 FQNNGV. As DNA, the CDR3 is TGTGCCAGCAGCTTAGATCTGGGGATCTACGAGCAGTACTTC. This translates into CASSLDLGIYEQYF.

The gene calls are TRBV4-1 and TRBJ2-1; D remains unclear. The germline CDR1 and CDR2 sequences are MGHRA and YSYEKL. The CDR3 consists of 14 residues. V shed 1 base and J shed 10 bases, with 14 bases lying between them. As DNA, the CDR3 is TGCGCCAGCAGCCAAGTACGGACCCAACGGGAGCAGTTCTTC. Translated: CASSQVRTQREQFF.

The table lists this clone with a count of one. The genes are TRBV2 and TRBJ1-1, with unresolved D. The CDR3 sequence is 13 residues long. The germline gives CDR1 SNHLY, CDR2 FYNNEI. Deletions cut 4 bases from V and 1 base from J, with 7 bases between. CDR3 residues: CASSVYGNTEAFF. CDR3 DNA sequence: TGTGCCAGCAGTGTATACGGGAACACTGAAGCTTTCTTT.

The chain couples TRBV7-6 to TRBJ1-2; D call uncertain. CDR1 and CDR2 (germline): SGHVS, FNYEAQ. V lost 2 bases, J lost 6 bases, and 10 bases lay in between. The CDR3 has 13 amino acids. The CDR3 DNA sequence: TGTGCCAGCAGCTTACGTGGGCGCGATGGCTACACCTTC. Its protein product is CASSLRGRDGYTF.

This chain joins TRBV5-1 and TRBJ2-5; TRBD1 aligns across 9 bases. J lost 7 bases, V lost 5 bases, and 9 bases had no gene match. Per the germline V gene, CDR1 is SGHRS and CDR2 is YFSETQ. The CDR3 contains 14 residues. In DNA form, the CDR3 reads TGCGCCAGCAGTTCGGGACAGGGCGACGGGACCCAGTACTTC. It specifies CASSSGQGDGTQYF.

CDR3 sequence reads: CASSITADSSYEQYF. In DNA form, the CDR3 reads TGTGCCAGCAGCATCACCGCGGACAGCTCCTACGAGCAGTACTTC. The J gene is TRBJ2-7, the V gene TRBV11-2; D perhaps matches TRBD1 (6 bases). V was clipped by 5 bases and J by 0 bases, with 14 bases between them. The CDR3 has 15 amino acids. Looked up from germline, CDR1 is SGHAT and CDR2 is FQNNGV.

The chain employs TRBV7-2 and TRBJ2-3; D call uncertain. The CDR3 length is 16 residues. Germline CDR1 reads SGHTA; CDR2 reads FQGNSA. The V gene lost 3 bases and the J gene lost 0 bases, with 13 bases spanning the gap. CDR3 coding DNA: TGTGCCAGCAGCTTGGGCCTCTCTACTAGCACAGATACGCAGTATTTT. It specifies CASSLGLSTSTDTQYF.